This T cell receptor (beta chain) is from a study of spatial heterogeneity in lung cancer. On the study more broadly: There were consistently more beta-chain sequences detected than alpha-chain sequences.

TCRdb re-called the 5' RACE reads through MiXCR, storing one row per CDR3 protein. The sample consists of more than 45,000 distinct CDR3 sequences, roughly 5.7% of them appearing once. This clonotype has at least ten counts. The antigen remains unidentified. The V and J ends lost 3 bases and 1 base respectively, with 6 bases between them. The CDR3 extends over 13 amino acids. Notes on the study in general: Blood contained ubiquitous expanded tumor TCRs more at resection than at follow-up.

Time point denoted: sample taken at primary tumor resection. Donors were roughly 70 untreated early-stage non-small cell lung cancer patients. The input material, whole RNA from tumor, nontumor lung or frozen PBMC, was sequenced unsorted. The sequence was collected from a male donor with early-stage non-small cell lung cancer. This rearrangement joins TRBV12-3 or TRBV12-4 to TRBJ1-2; TRBD1 might be the D (5 bases). The material sequenced was PBMCs, taken at surgery. The CDR3 is CASSLGDNYGYTF. The DNA of the CDR3 is TGTGCCAGCAGTTTGGGGGATAACTATGGCTACACCTTC.